The table lists the clone carrying this TCR beta chain with a count of one. The data derive from a study of blood T cell repertoires in COVID-19. The CDR3 contains 14 residues. V lost 5 bases, J lost 3 bases, and 6 bases stayed unmatched. Germline assignment: CDR1 SGHNT and CDR2 YENEEA. This table comes from immunoSEQ multiplex PCR, and its TCRdb copy is limited to in-frame clones, with some not included. The sample contains 160,000 or so clones, 80% to 90% of which appear only once. V gene TRBV11-3 combines with J gene TRBJ2-5; TRBD1 matches 7 bases. The receptor was derived from a woman aged 45 to 65 with COVID-19, enrolled during active disease. The specimen sequenced was peripheral blood. CDR3: CASSARDSEETQYF. The DNA of the CDR3 is TGTGCCAGCAGCGCCCGGGACAGTGAAGAGACCCAGTACTTC.